This T cell receptor beta chain was sequenced for a study of cytomegalovirus exposure and HLA in healthy donors. Overall study results and limits: Earlier analysis yielded a pattern in which most TCR beta V segments were productive about 90% or about 30% of the time. Reportedly, diagnosis of cytomegalovirus status by the classifier showed high specificity and sensitivity. Cytomegalovirus-associated TCR beta chains were listed, numbering 150 to 200. The authors later found HLA-associated TCR beta chains more clonally expanded than equally common others.

The primer mix had 60 Vbeta and 13 Jbeta primers. The protocol was immunoSEQ multiplex PCR, while the TCRdb copy is restricted to in-frame clones and leaves out a portion. The sample yields about 190,000 clones, more than 75% seen once. CDR1 and CDR2 (germline): SGDLS, YYNGEE. V shed 0 bases and J shed 4 bases, with 4 bases lying between them. The CDR3 contains 13 residues. About this clone: Its antigen remains unknown.

This TCR was recovered from a woman between 50 and 59 years old in good health and CMV-seronegative. Material: PBMCs. The gene calls are TRBV9 and TRBJ1-4; D gene uncertain. CDR3 loop: CASSVGHNEKLFF. As DNA, the CDR3 is TGTGCCAGCAGCGTAGGACATAATGAAAAACTGTTTTTT. Based on the CDR3 plus reference TRBV9 and TRBJ1-4, the full variable domain is DSGVTQTPKHLITATGQRVTLRCSPRSGDLSVYWYQQSLDQGLQFLIQYYNGEERAKGNILERFSAQQFPDLHSELNLSSLELGDSALYFCASSVGHNEKLFFGSGTQLSVL.